This T cell receptor beta chain was identified in a study of shared clonotypes between healthy human individuals (dated by TCRdb to 2018 to 2020). Background for the entire study: Three men and a couple of women, aged 18 to 49 years, made up the cohort. For each donor, CD4 naive and CD4 memory were each given three plates, CD8 naive was given two plates, and CD8 memory was given one plate. To estimate repertoire size and how much clonotype sharing occurs between individuals, the study deeply sequenced the blood TCR repertoires of roughly 5 healthy adults. To increase sequencing depth and limit assay-specific biases, TCR repertoire library preparation and sequencing were carried out by different laboratories using diverse techniques. Per donor, leukapheresis produced somewhere between about 0.94 and 9 billion PBMCs.

TCR CDR3 regions were amplified from genomic DNA by multiplex PCR using the deep immunoSEQ assay. For each cell subset, the extracted genomic DNA was distributed evenly across all wells of several immunoSEQ 96-well plates, and each plate served as one replicate. For sorted subsets, about 210 ng of genomic DNA, equivalent to 25,000 to 30,000 T cell genomes, went into each replicate PCR. Purified libraries were quantified with a Qubit 3.0 fluorometer, sized on a Bioanalyzer 2100, and re-quantified with the KAPA Library Quantification kit. A separate single-read 150-cycle Illumina NextSeq 550 flow cell was used to sequence each immunoSEQ 96-well plate. Per the original workflow: Because only junctional sequences without quality scores were contained in the immunoSEQ output, filtering matching that applied to full-length reads could not be performed. Sequences were annotated with PyIR, a Python wrapper for IgBLAST v1.9, using IMGT germline references to assign V/J genes and CDR3. Reads were filtered out if the reads had weak V/J assignments (E-value above 1e-6), no CDR3, stop codons, out-of-frame junctions, or ambiguous translated residues. V3J clonotypes were defined as sequences sharing an identical inferred V gene, J gene, and CDR3 amino acid sequence. The percentage overlap between two repertoires was calculated by dividing the number of shared unique clonotypes by the size of the smaller repertoire. Three approaches were used to assess repertoire richness: RTK rarefaction, the Chao1 estimator, and Recon v2.1 estimates of unobserved clonotypes. Generation probabilities for all TCRbeta clonotypes obtained by the gDNA method from a handful of donors were computed using OLGA. TCRdb's version of the immuneACCESS table is confined to in-frame rearrangements and falls short of the full clone set. An unresolved V gene accounts for under half of the shortfall where checked; the remainder is of unknown origin. The DNA gave D and trimming, while V, J and clone size come from that table. Across this sample there are about 680,000 clones, with over 65% seen only once. The ten largest clones capture under 2% of the sample.

Study-level results and caveats: Because the study included a small number of donors, the genetic and exposure-history diversity represented was limited. Even with the large sequencing depth, rarefaction of the sorted-subset datasets indicated that sequencing was incomplete. Compared with non-shared clonotypes, clonotypes shared by all four sorted-subset donors had higher generation probabilities. Estimated clonotype richness was generally larger for naive than for memory subsets. When several donors were compared, the shared fraction of clonotypes was roughly 5% for naive CD4, roughly 3.4% for naive CD8, about 2.5% for memory CD4, and 0.35% to 0.4% for memory CD8. Only blood was sampled, and tissue TCR repertoires likely differ from those in blood. Based on pairwise subsampling, the degree of clonotype sharing among donors was expected to be affected by sequencing depth.

The donors were healthy, HIV-negative adults with no recently reported acute infections or vaccinations. Every donor was a Caucasian adult living in Nashville, Tennessee, USA. CD4+ T cells were enriched by magnetic negative selection; naive cells were then positively selected on CD45RA, and the negative fraction formed the memory subset. Blood was collected by leukapheresis, and PBMCs were isolated by Ficoll-Histopaque density gradient centrifugation and then cryopreserved in liquid nitrogen vapor phase. Analytical flow cytometry was used to check the purity and quantity of every magnetically sorted T cell population. Genomic DNA was isolated from every sorted fraction and measured by UV absorbance on a Nanodrop 2000c. Note on this clone: Its antigen target is currently unknown. Base qualities were left out, and no much larger clone turns up one base away.

The germline V gene sets CDR1 to MNHNS and CDR2 to SASEGT. For this chain, trimming is 4 bases at the V end and 0 bases at the J end, and the number of junction bases without a gene match is 8. The CDR3, from cysteine to phenylalanine, totals 18 residues. Only the CDR3 region is kept as DNA, spanning 54 bases read in frame from base 1. The specimen sequenced was memory CD4+ T cells sorted from blood. The cell subset or site label for this specimen denotes: CD45RA-negative fraction. This TCR came from a woman younger than 45 in good health. The V gene is TRBV6-1 and the J gene is TRBJ2-3, with 12 bases aligning to TRBD2. The sequenced DNA: TGTGCCAGCAGTGTAATAGGGACTAGCGGGTTTAGCACAGATACGCAGTATTTT. It encodes CASSVIGTSGFSTDTQYF.